This TCR beta chain was obtained from a study of blood T cell repertoires in COVID-19. Libraries were prepared by immunoSEQ multiplex PCR; TCRdb keeps only in-frame clonotypes and omits some of them. The data show about 480,000 clones, 75% to 90% seen once. CDR1 is SGHAT and CDR2 is FQNNGV in the germline V gene. The CDR3 spans 14 residues. Trimming took 4 bases from V and 6 from J; bases not matched to a gene: 6. The rearrangement links TRBV11-2 to TRBJ2-1; TRBD1 matches at 7 bases. The sequenced material came from peripheral blood. The TCR was taken from a man aged 18 to 35 with COVID-19, enrolled during active disease. The CDR3 DNA is TGTGCCAGCAGCTACGGGACAGACCCCAATGAGCAGTTCTTC. Encoded protein: CASSYGTDPNEQFF. The full variable domain, in which reference TRBV11-2 and TRBJ2-1 provide the parts outside the CDR3, is EAGVAQSPRYKIIEKRQSVAFWCNPISGHATLYWYQQILGQGPKLLIQFQNNGVVDDSQLPKDRFSAERLKGVDSTLKIQPAKLEDSAVYLCASSYGTDPNEQFFGPGTRLTVL.